The source of this T cell receptor (beta chain) is a study of human T cells and chemical hapten exposure. Study background: Small discrepancies in pooled library volume mainly accounted for the varying TCR yields per sample. General study points: The study found that DPC sensitization did not change TCRs above 1 in 1000 frequency.

This CDR3 region has 15 residues. CDR1 LGHNA and CDR2 YNFKEQ come from the germline V gene. With 2 bases clipped from V and 4 bases from J, the junction kept 6 bases outside the gene matches. Details on this clonotype: Its antigen is still unknown.

Individual cDNA molecules (in the library) carried attached unique molecular identifiers. Original handling: TCRs per sample had a median of about 100,000 and ranged from roughly 20,000 to 700,000. TCRdb ran MiXCR on the RACE reads and lists one entry per CDR3 protein. What appears here as the V and J calls and clone size reflects TCRdb's work, not the paper's. This sample has tens of thousands of distinct CDR3 sequences, with around 9% found just once. Time point here: healthy volunteer bleed at 2 weeks. Whole blood that had not been fractionated was the source of extracted total RNA. The sequence derives from a female donor in good health. Some clones in this sample may be carry-over from other donors' samples. Sequencing input: whole blood. V and J are TRBV4-2 and TRBJ1-2; 8 bases are a match to TRBD1. The CDR3 is CASSQPGQGSYGYTF. In DNA, the CDR3 is TGTGCCAGCAGCCAACCCGGACAGGGCAGCTATGGCTACACCTTC.